This TCR beta chain came from a study of blood T cell repertoires in COVID-19. This CDR3 spans 15 amino acids. Per the germline V gene, CDR1 is LGHNA and CDR2 is YSLEER. Between the trimmed V and J ends, which lost 0 bases and 7 bases, there was a span of 16 bases. Clones were sequenced by immunoSEQ multiplex PCR, and TCRdb holds only the in-frame ones, with some missing. The sample lists some 120,000 clones; 85% were seen once. Only a few counts were recorded for this clone. The origin of this receptor is an elderly woman with acute or convalescent COVID-19. The chain carries TRBV4-3 and TRBJ2-7; a weak D match, TRBD2 (5 bases). The sequencing sample was made of peripheral blood. The CDR3 reads CASSQESIPTGEQYF. The CDR3 coding sequence is TGCGCCAGCAGCCAAGAGAGTATCCCCACGGGGGAGCAGTACTTC.